These 18 T cell receptor beta chains were all obtained from the same sample, sequenced in a study of tumor and adjacent non-tumor tissue in lung cancer. TCRbeta libraries were built with three rounds of nested PCR, modified from ARM-PCR. Each CDR3 protein gets one entry after TCRdb re-called the multiplex PCR reads with MiXCR. The sample lists 76,000 or so distinct CDR3 sequences, around two thirds occurring once. No cell sorting was done before RNA was extracted from the tissue. Sequencing used lung tumor tissue. All receptors come from an older woman with non-small cell lung cancer.

The chain employs TRBV10-2 and TRBJ2-3; tentatively, D is TRBD1 or TRBD2 (5 bases each). Deletions cut 6 bases from V and 5 bases from J, with 21 bases between. CDR1 and CDR2 (germline): WSHSY, SAAADI. This CDR3 region has 16 residues. The CDR3 here is CASRAGSSKGRDTQYF. The CDR3 coding sequence is TGCGCCAGCAGGGCGGGCTCCAGTAAGGGGAGAGATACGCAGTATTTT.

Details on this clonotype: A read error may produce the germline difference seen at one junction end. The rearrangement uses TRBV6-1 and TRBJ2-2, with D tentatively TRBD1 or TRBD2 (6 bases each). From germline, CDR1 is MNHNS and CDR2 SASEGT. This CDR3 comprises 15 residues. CDR3 bases: TGTGACAGCAATAAAGGGACAAGCGGGACCGGGGAGCTGTTTTTT. The encoded protein is CDSNKGTSGTGELFF.

The chain combines TRBV9 with TRBJ2-1, with TRBD1 as a possible D gene (5 bases). V gave up 3 bases and J gave up 8 bases, with 15 bases separating them. CDR3 size: 14 residues. Germline CDR1 is SGDLS and CDR2 is YYNGEE. The CDR3 reads CASSAHQGNYEQFF. The CDR3 DNA sequence: TGTGCCAGCAGCGCACACCAGGGAAACTATGAGCAGTTCTTC.

Comments on this clonotype: The junction does not match germline at one end; this may be a read error. The chain links TRBV6-5 to TRBJ1-4; no reliable D call. From germline, CDR1 is MNHEY and CDR2 SVGAGI. The CDR3 is 14 residues long. CDR3 sequence: CPSSYRGTDEKLFF. The CDR3 nucleotides read TGTCCCAGCAGTTACCGGGGTACGGATGAGAAACTGTTTTTT.

This clonotype was picked up a small number of times. A much larger clonotype is one base distant, so this may be a read error. This chain uses TRBV5-6 with TRBJ2-5; D might be TRBD1 (6 bases). Germline values: CDR1 SGHDT, CDR2 YYEEEE. V gave up 2 bases and J gave up 2 bases, with 16 bases separating them. The CDR3 sequence is 16 residues long. As DNA, the CDR3 is TGTGCCAGCAGCTTTGCCGACAGGCCTTATCAAGAGACCCAGTACTTC. Protein sequence: CASSFADRPYQETQYF.

Regarding this clonotype: No conserved phenylalanine or tryptophan is present at the end of the CDR3, so a read error is the likely explanation. The chain employs TRBV6-1 and TRBJ2-3, with D possibly TRBD2 on 6 matching bases. Germline V CDR1 and CDR2: MNHNS, SASEGT. There are 13 residues in the CDR3. CDR3 coding DNA: TGTGCCAGTAGTGAGGTGCGGGAAGATACGCAGTATGTT. Protein: CASSEVREDTQYV.

In the case of this clonotype: No conserved phenylalanine or tryptophan ends this CDR3, so it is likely a read error. The V call is TRBV14, the J call TRBJ1-1, with D uncertain. The germline V gene has CDR1 SGHDN and CDR2 FVKESK. This CDR3 has 13 residues. The V gene lost 6 bases and the J gene lost 6 bases, with 14 bases spanning the gap. Here the CDR3 DNA reads TGTGCCAGCAGTCAAACAGAAATGGCTGAAGCTTTCTAT. Its protein is CASSQTEMAEAFY.

Concerning this clonotype: A much larger clone sits a single nucleotide away, making a read error possible. This chain uses TRBV5-1 with TRBJ1-5; D ambiguous. The germline V gene has CDR1 SGHRS and CDR2 YFSETQ. The CDR3 is made up of 15 amino acids. The ends were cut back, 4 bases at V and 6 bases at J, with 17 bases in the middle. CDR3 amino acids: CASSTGSSTSQPQHF. CDR3 in DNA: TGCGCCAGCAGCACGGGGTCCAGCACCAGTCAGCCCCAGCATTTT.

In the case of this clonotype: One base away lies a much larger clone, so this may be a sequencing read error. The chain recombines TRBV10-3 with TRBJ1-3, with D uncertain. The germline gives CDR1 ENHRY, CDR2 SYGVKD. The CDR3 runs to 13 residues. The CDR3 here is CVISGVSVNTIYF. As DNA, the CDR3 is TGTGTCATCAGCGGAGTCTCGGTAAACACCATATATTTT.

A note on this clonotype: A much more abundant neighbour one base away suggests this may be a read error. V usage is TRBV28 and J usage is TRBJ1-5; D is perhaps TRBD1 (5 bases). This CDR3 spans 15 amino acids. Germline loops: CDR1 MDHEN, CDR2 SYDVKM. CDR3 coding DNA: TGTGCCAACAGTTTATTCAGGGACAGCAATCAGCCCCAGCATTTT. This gives the protein CANSLFRDSNQPQHF.

Only one count was recorded for this clonotype. This chain uses TRBV4-2 with TRBJ2-5; TRBD2 is a possible D gene (5 bases). Per the germline V gene, CDR1 is LGHNA and CDR2 is YNFKEQ. This CDR3 has 16 residues. Trimming took 3 bases from V and 13 from J, leaving 27 bases between them. The CDR3 coding sequence is TGTGCCAGCAGCCAGGCTAGCAGGCCCAACCAAGAGACGCCGTACTTC. Its translation is CASSQASRPNQETPYF.

Concerning this clonotype itself: The junction departs from germline at one end; a sequencing error may be responsible. The V and J genes are TRBV29-1 and TRBJ2-2; TRBD2 is a possible D gene (6 bases). Germline V gene lookup returns CDR1 SQVTM and CDR2 ANQGSEA. The CDR3 length is 15 residues. The CDR3 is CSVDRRDGRGGELFF. The DNA of the CDR3 is TGCAGTGTTGATCGGCGGGATGGCCGGGGCGGGGAGCTGTTTTTT.

This clonotype occurred a few times. This may be a read error: a much more frequent sequence differs by one nucleotide. The J gene is TRBJ2-5, the V gene TRBV5-6; no clear D. V gave up 0 bases and J gave up 5 bases, with 11 bases separating them. The CDR3 runs 14 residues. The germline V gene encodes CDR1 SGHDT and CDR2 YYEEEE. CDR3 residues: CASSLGLRWETQYF. The CDR3 DNA is TGTGCCAGCAGCTTGGGGCTTCGCTGGGAGACCCAGTACTTC.

This clonotype was picked up many times. V gene TRBV24-1 combines with J gene TRBJ2-7; possible D gene TRBD1, 5 bases. Germline loops: CDR1 KGHDR, CDR2 SFDVKD. Deletions cut 5 bases from V and 4 bases from J, with 8 bases between. There are 12 residues in the CDR3. The CDR3 protein is CATSASGYEQYF. The CDR3 DNA sequence: TGTGCCACCAGTGCCTCAGGGTACGAGCAGTACTTC.

Worth noting for this clonotype: A read error may account for a junction end that differs from germline. V is TRBV5-6 and J is TRBJ2-1, with D perhaps matching TRBD1 (5 bases). CDR1 SGHDT and CDR2 YYEEEE come from the germline V gene. The CDR3 length is 12 residues. As DNA, the CDR3 is TGTGCCAGCAGCACAGGTGGGAATGAGCAGTTATTC. Amino acid sequence: CASSTGGNEQLF. The variable domain in full, completed from reference TRBV5-6 and TRBJ2-1, reads DAGVTQSPTHLIKTRGQQVTLRCSPKSGHDTVSWYQQALGQGPQFIFQYYEEEERQRGNFPDRFSGHQFPNYSSELNVNALLLGDSALYLCASSTGGNEQLFGPGTRLTVL.

With respect to this clonotype: One junction end does not reproduce the germline sequence, and a read error may be involved. The V call is TRBV28, the J call TRBJ2-5, with D hard to call. The CDR3 runs to 12 residues. Per germline, CDR1 MDHEN and CDR2 SYDVKM. The CDR3 DNA reads as TGTGTCAGCAGAGTAGAGCAAGAGACCCAGTACTTC. Protein: CVSRVEQETQYF.

This clonotype showed up many times. V gene TRBV11-2 combines with J gene TRBJ2-2, with no clear D. Per germline, CDR1 SGHAT and CDR2 FQNNGV. V shed 8 bases and J shed 2 bases, with 15 bases lying between them. The CDR3 is 15 amino acids. The CDR3 coding sequence is TGTGCCAGCCCCCTCGGGCAGGAAAACACCGGGGAGCTGTTTTTT. The encoded protein is CASPLGQENTGELFF.

This clonotype appeared many times. This chain links TRBV12-3 or TRBV12-4 with TRBJ2-5; D not certain. The CDR3 totals 14 residues. V lost 4 bases, J lost 7 bases, and 16 bases lay in between. The CDR3 DNA sequence: TGTGCCAGCAGTTCCGGGCGGTCACCAGGGACCCAGTACTTC. This gives the protein CASSSGRSPGTQYF.